This T cell receptor beta chain comes out of a study of early T cells in non-severe SARS-CoV-2 infection. Study results and caveats: VDJdb matches were skewed toward anti-spike CD8 T cell responses.

MiXCR, run by TCRdb on the 5' RACE reads, gives a single entry per CDR3 protein. The sample contains tens of thousands of distinct CDR3 sequences, over 4.5% of which appear only once. The sample holds many counts of this clonotype. No antigen is known for it. Per the germline V gene, CDR1 is DFQATT and CDR2 is SNEGSKA (reference sequence). There are 15 residues in the CDR3. V lost 5 bases and J lost 6, with 20 bases in between. The source is an adult who was a healthcare worker with PCR-confirmed SARS-CoV-2 infection or an uninfected control (not recorded which). The chain uses TRBV20-1 and TRBJ2-1; D may be TRBD2 (5 bases). The sample comprised whole blood. The CDR3 region is CSAGGPDGEGNEQFF. The CDR3 region has the DNA TGCAGTGCTGGAGGACCCGACGGGGAAGGCAATGAGCAGTTCTTC.